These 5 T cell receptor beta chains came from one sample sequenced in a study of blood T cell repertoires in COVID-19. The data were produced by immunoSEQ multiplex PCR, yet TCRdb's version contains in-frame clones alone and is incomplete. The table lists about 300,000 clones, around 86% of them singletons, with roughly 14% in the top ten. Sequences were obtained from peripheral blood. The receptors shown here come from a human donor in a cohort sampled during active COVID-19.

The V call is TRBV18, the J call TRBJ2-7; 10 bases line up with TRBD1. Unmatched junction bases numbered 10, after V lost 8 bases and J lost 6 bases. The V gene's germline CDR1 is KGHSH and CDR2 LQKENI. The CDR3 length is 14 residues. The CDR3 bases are TGTGCCAGCGCCCCCGGGACAGGGGAGAGCGAGCAGTACTTC. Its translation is CASAPGTGESEQYF.

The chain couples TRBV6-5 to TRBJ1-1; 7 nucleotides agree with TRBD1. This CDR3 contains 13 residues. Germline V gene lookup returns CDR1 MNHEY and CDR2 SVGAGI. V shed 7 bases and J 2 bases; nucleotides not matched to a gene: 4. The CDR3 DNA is TGTGCCAGCAAAAGACAGGGTAACACTGAAGCTTTCTTT. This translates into CASKRQGNTEAFF.

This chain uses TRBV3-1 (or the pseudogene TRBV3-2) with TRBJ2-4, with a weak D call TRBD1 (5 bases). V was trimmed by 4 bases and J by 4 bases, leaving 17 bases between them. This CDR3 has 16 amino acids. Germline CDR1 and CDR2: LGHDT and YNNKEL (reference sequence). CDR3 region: CASSLRRQWDKNIQYF. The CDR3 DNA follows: TGTGCCAGCAGCCTTAGAAGACAGTGGGATAAAAACATTCAGTACTTC.

CDR3 residues: CASSPRTVLYNEQFF. The CDR3 DNA sequence: TGTGCCAGCAGTCCACGGACAGTGCTCTACAATGAGCAGTTCTTC. The V and J genes are TRBV28 and TRBJ2-1, with a weak D call TRBD1 (6 bases). The germline V and J ends were trimmed by 5 bases and 3 bases, with 14 bases remaining between them. The germline gives CDR1 MDHEN, CDR2 SYDVKM. The CDR3 has 15 amino acids.

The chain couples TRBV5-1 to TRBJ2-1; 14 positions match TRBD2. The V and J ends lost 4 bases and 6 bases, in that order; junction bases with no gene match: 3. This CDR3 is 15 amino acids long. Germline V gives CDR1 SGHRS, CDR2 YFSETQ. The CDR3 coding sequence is TGCGCCAGCAGCATAGGACTAGCGGGGGGCAATGAGCAGTTCTTC. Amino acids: CASSIGLAGGNEQFF.